The 13 T cell receptor beta chains below were found in one sample sequenced in a study of cytomegalovirus exposure and HLA in healthy donors. 13 Jbeta primers and 60 Vbeta primers were used for the PCR. Measured with immunoSEQ multiplex PCR; TCRdb has only the in-frame clones, and not every one. The table lists tens of thousands of clones, 79% of them singletons, with under 25% in the top ten. The sample was PBMCs. Receptor source: a woman between 40 and 55 years old in good health and CMV-seropositive.

J is TRBJ2-3 and V is TRBV6-6, with a possible D match to TRBD2 (6 bases). Germline CDR1 is MNHNY and CDR2 is SVGAGI (reference sequence). V lost 7 bases and J 3 bases, leaving 8 bases between the germline ends. The CDR3 covers 12 residues. CDR3 coding DNA: TGTGCCAGCAAACTAGCAACAGATACGCAGTATTTT. It is translated as CASKLATDTQYF.

DNA of the CDR3: TGTGCCAGCAGTTTGCGAGGGCTAGCGGGAGTTGATGAGCAGTTCTTC. It yields the protein CASSLRGLAGVDEQFF. V gene TRBV27 combines with J gene TRBJ2-1; 10 positions agree with TRBD2. The CDR3 has 16 residues. Germline V gene data show CDR1 as MNHEY and CDR2 as SMNVEV (reference sequence). V lost 3 bases to trimming and J lost 8 bases; unmatched junction nucleotides: 10.

The genes are TRBV5-6 and TRBJ2-7; 8 bases are shared with TRBD1. V shed 4 bases, J shed 4 bases, and the junction held 4 bases outside the gene matches. Germline CDR1 is SGHDT and CDR2 is YYEEEE. The CDR3 has 13 residues. DNA of the CDR3: TGTGCCAGCAGCGGGGGACAGGTGTACGAGCAGTACTTC. Protein sequence: CASSGGQVYEQYF.

This clone was detected only once. The junction departs from germline at one end; a sequencing error may be responsible. The chain couples TRBV6-1 to TRBJ2-1, with 9 bases matching TRBD2. CDR3 length: 16 amino acids. Germline loops: CDR1 MNHNS, CDR2 SASEGT. The CDR3 is CASREEAGGPYNEQFF. The DNA for the CDR3 is TGTGCCAGCAGGGAAGAAGCGGGAGGACCCTACAATGAGCAGTTCTTC.

This chain connects TRBV6-1 to TRBJ2-6; D ambiguous. V shed 5 bases and J shed 1 base, with 6 bases lying between them. The germline CDR1 and CDR2 sequences are MNHNS and SASEGT. The CDR3 has 14 residues. The DNA for the CDR3 is TGTGCCAGCAGTACTCAATCTGGGGCCAACGTCCTGACTTTC. Amino acid sequence: CASSTQSGANVLTF.

This clone appeared a single time. This sequence joins TRBV19 and TRBJ2-7, with 13 bases that match TRBD2. This CDR3 has 15 amino acids. The germline V gene encodes CDR1 LNHDA and CDR2 SQIVND (reference sequence). Trimming took 4 bases from V and 4 from J; bases not matched to a gene: 4. CDR3 nucleotide sequence: TGTGCCAGTAGTACGGGACTAGCGGGGCCGTACGAGCAGTACTTC. It specifies CASSTGLAGPYEQYF.

This clone was counted only a few times. CDR3 bases: TGCGCCAGCAGCCAAGATGCGGGGGGATACTACGAGCAGTACTTC. Translated: CASSQDAGGYYEQYF. The rearrangement links TRBV4-1 to TRBJ2-7; 8 nucleotides agree with TRBD2. This CDR3 is 15 amino acids long. The trim removed 0 bases at V and 3 bases at J, leaving 4 bases unmatched. Germline loops: CDR1 MGHRA, CDR2 YSYEKL.

J is TRBJ2-2 and V is TRBV29-1; 7 nucleotides agree with TRBD1. Trimming took 0 bases from V and 1 from J; bases not matched to a gene: 5. The CDR3 runs to 16 residues. Germline loops: CDR1 SQVTM, CDR2 ANQGSEA. The CDR3 region has the DNA TGCAGCGTTGAAGATCTGAGACAGGGGAACACCGGGGAGCTGTTTTTT. Translating gives CSVEDLRQGNTGELFF.

V usage is TRBV5-3 and J usage is TRBJ2-3; TRBD1 matches 12 bases. Being an ORF, TRBV5-3 has a function that is uncertain. CDR3 length: 16 amino acids. V trimming: 4 bases; J trimming: 2 bases; junction bases outside the gene matches: 5. CDR3 in amino acids: CARSAPGQGATDTQYF. Written as DNA, the CDR3 is TGTGCCAGAAGCGCACCGGGACAGGGGGCCACAGATACGCAGTATTTT.

The chain recombines TRBV2 with TRBJ2-5, with 9 bases identical to TRBD1. J was trimmed by 5 bases and V by 6 bases; bases with no gene match: 4. The CDR3 has 13 residues. CDR1 and CDR2 (germline): SNHLY, FYNNEI. The CDR3: CASRYRGLETQYF. CDR3 coding DNA: TGTGCCAGCAGGTACAGGGGGCTCGAGACCCAGTACTTC.

This clone was detected a few times. CDR3 nucleotides: TGTGCCAGCAGTGAAGGTCGGAGTCAGGGGGCGTCTAATGAAAAACTGTTTTTT. As protein: CASSEGRSQGASNEKLFF. V usage is TRBV25-1 and J usage is TRBJ1-4, with 8 bases fitting TRBD1. Germline lookup yields CDR1 MGHDK and CDR2 SYGVNS. V trimming: 2 bases; J trimming: 3 bases; junction bases outside the gene matches: 11. The CDR3 is made up of 18 amino acids.

The DNA of the CDR3 is TGTGCCAGCAGCTTTGGGGGCGAAAAACTGTTTTTT. Protein sequence: CASSFGGEKLFF. This chain connects TRBV5-4 to TRBJ1-4; possible D gene TRBD1, 6 bases. Germline CDR1 SGHNT, CDR2 YYREEE (reference sequence). V shed 2 bases and J shed 8 bases, with 7 bases lying between them. This CDR3 contains 12 residues.

The gene calls are TRBV7-9 and TRBJ2-2; maybe TRBD1 (6 bases). This CDR3 has 14 residues. In germline, CDR1 is SEHNR, CDR2 FQNEAQ (reference sequence). V dropped 5 bases and J dropped 5 bases, with 12 bases sitting between them. Here the CDR3 DNA reads TGTGCCAGCAGCCCCCACAGGGCGACCGGGGAGCTGTTTTTT. This encodes CASSPHRATGELFF.